This T cell receptor beta chain is drawn from a study of cytomegalovirus exposure and HLA in healthy donors. Germline assignment: CDR1 SGHDT and CDR2 YYEEEE. The ends lost 5 bases at V and 3 bases at J; junction bases unmatched: 4. The CDR3 extends over 13 amino acids. This clone was seen a handful of times. Primers included in the PCR were 60 Vbeta and 13 Jbeta primers. Produced via immunoSEQ multiplex PCR; TCRdb's table is partial and in-frame only. This sample has about 150,000 clones, with around two thirds found just once. This rearrangement joins TRBV5-6 to TRBJ2-7; 8 nucleotides line up with TRBD2. The sequence was obtained from a woman aged 18-35 years in good health and CMV-seronegative. The sequencing input was PBMCs. CDR3 nucleotides: TGTGCCAGCAGACCCGGGACTAGCTACGAGCAGTACTTC. Translated: CASRPGTSYEQYF.